This T cell receptor beta chain stems from a study of T cell clonality in common variable immunodeficiency (dated by TCRdb to between 2015 and 2016). Ten or more counts support this clone. No antigen is known for it. The read terminates 3 residues before the CDR3 end, so the remaining end is supplied by the germline J gene. As encoded in the germline V gene (reference sequence), CDR1 is LNHDA while CDR2 is SQIVND. Reading from cysteine to phenylalanine, the CDR3 counts 17 amino acids. The DNA covers only part of the CDR3, 42 bases in frame from base 1. V is cut back by 6 bases and J by 2 bases, with 7 bases in the junction unmatched. Both CVID patients and healthy controls were predominantly of Caucasian heritage. Heparinized peripheral whole blood samples of roughly 5 to 8.5 ml were obtained from each donor. Genomic DNA from adults with common variable immune deficiency (CVID) and from healthy adult controls was used for sequencing of TCRbeta CDR3 repertoires. A total of approximately 22 healthy adult volunteers (about 12 female and some 10 male; age range about 20 to 66 years, mean age about 34) were included in the control group. Diluted blood was density-centrifuged over Hypaque 1077 or Ficoll-Paque to isolate peripheral blood mononuclear cells. Unsorted mononuclear cells served as the source of genomic DNA, which was extracted either by Qiagen column purification or by a centrifugation-based method.

Study-level results and caveats: Reportedly, TCRbeta sequences from CVID had fewer deletions and N-nucleotide insertions, and highly modified clones with 13 or more V deletions were absent from CVID. The authors noted that sequencing repertoires of T cell subpopulations would be needed to clarify what caused the increased clonality in CVID. TCRbeta clonality was higher in CVID subjects than in healthy controls (t-test p = 0.018), and the increase was most characteristic of about a third of subjects. CVID subjects shared fewer TCRbeta clones with each other than healthy controls did (p < 0.0001). Despite equal DNA input, controls averaged around 82,000 unique sequences per sample versus around 30,000 in CVID samples. Patient heterogeneity within the CVID cohort put limits on correlating repertoire features with clinical complications.

For sequencing, equivalent amounts of genomic DNA were input from CVID and control samples. For every sample, a 60 bp segment covering the rearranged TCRbeta CDR3 region was amplified and then sequenced. The immunoSEQ assay, a bias-corrected multiplex PCR with high-throughput sequencing, was employed for TCRbeta amplification. As for the authors' bioinformatics: Every unique nucleotide sequence counted as a clone and was annotated with V, D and J genes, copy number and frequency. Sequences were labeled productive if in frame, and non-productive if out of frame or containing stop codons. Clonality was calculated from Shannon's entropy as previously described. Mean CDR3 Kyte-Doolittle hydropathy was derived from the predicted amino acid sequences of productive clones. Using the R hclust function, scaled V gene usage was clustered hierarchically with Manhattan distance and complete linkage. Clone sharing by CDR3 amino acid sequence was assessed by resampling 12 repertoires per group over 100 rounds. The repertoires were searched for about 68 published EBV-specific TCRbeta sequences and 245 published CMV-specific TCRbeta sequences. A couple of CVID samples yielding fewer than 10,000 sequences were excluded from analysis, leaving over 35 CVID repertoires. The table comes from immuneACCESS by way of TCRdb, which keeps in-frame sequences with V and J called. Part of the clones is missing from these tables; in studies checked, under half for an unresolved V gene and the rest for unknown reasons. That table is the source of V, J and clone size, and D and trimming were worked out from the DNA. Listed for this sample are 30,000 to 35,000 clones, none observed only a single time. The ten biggest clones cover 3.5% to 4.5% of the sample.

Material: peripheral blood mononuclear cells. The clonotype was recovered from a person between 18 and 75 years old in good health. The rearrangement combines TRBV19 with TRBJ2-2, and TRBD2 aligns with 12 junction nucleotides. The CDR3 bases that were read are TGTGCCAGTAGGCTAGCGGGAGGGCATTTCAACACCGGGGAG. This encodes CASRLAGGHFNTGE. The CDR3, in full, reads CASRLAGGHFNTGELFF.